Below, one T cell receptor (beta chain) is given with its context. Time point given: blood at routine non-recurrence follow-up after resection. The CDR3 sequence is 15 residues long. Germline V lookup: CDR1 MDHEN, CDR2 SYDVKM. The trim removed 5 bases at V and 9 bases at J, leaving 8 bases unmatched. TCR cDNA molecules each had a unique molecular identifier. TCRdb itself ran the 5' RACE reads through MiXCR, one entry per CDR3 protein. The sample lists 95,000 to 120,000 distinct CDR3 sequences; 10% to 11% were seen once. The sample originates from a study of spatial heterogeneity in lung cancer. The sample in question was PBMCs, obtained at follow-up. The chain links TRBV28 to TRBJ2-1; the match to TRBD2 covers 12 bases. The source of this sequence is a female donor with early-stage non-small cell lung cancer. This chain's CDR3 is CASSTSSGRALEQFF. The CDR3 DNA reads as TGTGCCAGCAGTACGTCTAGCGGGAGGGCACTTGAGCAGTTCTTC.